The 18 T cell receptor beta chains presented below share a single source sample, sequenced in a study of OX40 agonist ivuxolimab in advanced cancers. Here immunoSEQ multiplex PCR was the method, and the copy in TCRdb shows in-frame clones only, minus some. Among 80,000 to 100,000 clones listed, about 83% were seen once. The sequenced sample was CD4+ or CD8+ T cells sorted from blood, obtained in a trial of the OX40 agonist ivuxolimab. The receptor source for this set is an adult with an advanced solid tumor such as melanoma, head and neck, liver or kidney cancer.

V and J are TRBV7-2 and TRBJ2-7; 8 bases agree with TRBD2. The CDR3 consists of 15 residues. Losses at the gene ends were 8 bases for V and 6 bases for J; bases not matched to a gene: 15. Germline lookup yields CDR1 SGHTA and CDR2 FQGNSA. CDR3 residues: CASSRGGTEASEQYF. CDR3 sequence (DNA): TGTGCCAGCTCCCGCGGGGGGACCGAAGCATCCGAGCAGTACTTC.

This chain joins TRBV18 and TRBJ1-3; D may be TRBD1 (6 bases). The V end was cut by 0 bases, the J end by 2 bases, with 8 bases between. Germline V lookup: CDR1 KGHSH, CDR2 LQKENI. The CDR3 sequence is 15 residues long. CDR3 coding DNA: TGTGCCAGCTCACCACCGCAGGGGACTGGAAACACCATATATTTT. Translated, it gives CASSPPQGTGNTIYF.

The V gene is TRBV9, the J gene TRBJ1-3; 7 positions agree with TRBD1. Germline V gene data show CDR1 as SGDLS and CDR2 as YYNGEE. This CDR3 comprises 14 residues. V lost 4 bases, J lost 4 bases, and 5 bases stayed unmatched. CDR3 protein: CASSSGGIGNTIYF. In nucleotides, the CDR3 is TGTGCCAGCAGCTCAGGGGGGATCGGAAACACCATATATTTT.

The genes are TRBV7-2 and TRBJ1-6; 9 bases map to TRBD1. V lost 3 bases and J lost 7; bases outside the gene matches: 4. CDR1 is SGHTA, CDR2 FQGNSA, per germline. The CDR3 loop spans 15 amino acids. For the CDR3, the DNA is TGTGCCAGCAGCTTGGGGACAGGGTCGAATTCACCCCTCCACTTT. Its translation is CASSLGTGSNSPLHF.

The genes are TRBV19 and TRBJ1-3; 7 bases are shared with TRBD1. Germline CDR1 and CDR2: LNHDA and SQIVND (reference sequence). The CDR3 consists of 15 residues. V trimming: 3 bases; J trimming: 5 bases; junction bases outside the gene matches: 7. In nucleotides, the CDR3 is TGTGCCAGTAGTATCTCCGGGACAGAAAGAAACACCATATATTTT. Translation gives CASSISGTERNTIYF.

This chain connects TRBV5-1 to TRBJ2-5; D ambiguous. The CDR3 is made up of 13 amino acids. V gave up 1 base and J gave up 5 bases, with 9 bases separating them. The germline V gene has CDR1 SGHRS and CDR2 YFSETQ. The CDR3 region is CASSLRSMETQYF. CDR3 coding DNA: TGCGCCAGCAGCTTGAGGTCCATGGAGACCCAGTACTTC.

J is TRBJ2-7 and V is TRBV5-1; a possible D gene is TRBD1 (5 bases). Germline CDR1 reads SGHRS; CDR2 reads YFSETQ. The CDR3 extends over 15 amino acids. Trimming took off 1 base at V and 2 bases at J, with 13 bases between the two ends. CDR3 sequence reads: CASSLKGMVPYEQYF. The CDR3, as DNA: TGCGCCAGCAGCTTGAAGGGGATGGTCCCCTACGAGCAGTACTTC.

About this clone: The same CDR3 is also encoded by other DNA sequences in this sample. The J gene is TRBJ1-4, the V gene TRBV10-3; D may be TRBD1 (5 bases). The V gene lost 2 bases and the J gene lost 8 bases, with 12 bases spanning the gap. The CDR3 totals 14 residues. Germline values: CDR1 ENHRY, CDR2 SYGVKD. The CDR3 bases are TGTGCCATCAGTGAGCGGCAGGGCGTCGAAAAACTGTTTTTT. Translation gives CAISERQGVEKLFF.

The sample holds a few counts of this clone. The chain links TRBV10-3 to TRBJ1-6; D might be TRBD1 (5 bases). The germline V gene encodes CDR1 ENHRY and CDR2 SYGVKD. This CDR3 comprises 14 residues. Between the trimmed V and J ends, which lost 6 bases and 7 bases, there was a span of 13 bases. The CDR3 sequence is CAISSDSPNSPLHF. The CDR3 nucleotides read TGTGCCATCAGCTCCGACAGTCCGAATTCACCCCTCCACTTT.

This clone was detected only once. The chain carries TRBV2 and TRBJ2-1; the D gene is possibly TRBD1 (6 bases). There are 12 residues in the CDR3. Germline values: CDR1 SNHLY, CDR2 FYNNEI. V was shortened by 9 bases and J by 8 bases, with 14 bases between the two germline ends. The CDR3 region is CASGAGVDEQFF. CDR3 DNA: TGTGCCAGTGGGGCAGGGGTGGATGAGCAGTTCTTC.

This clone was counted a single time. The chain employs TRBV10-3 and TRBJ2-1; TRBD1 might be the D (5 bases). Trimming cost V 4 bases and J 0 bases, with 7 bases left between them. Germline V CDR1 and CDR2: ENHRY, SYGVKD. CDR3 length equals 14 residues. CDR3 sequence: CAISGDSSYNEQFF. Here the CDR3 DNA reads TGTGCCATCAGTGGAGACAGCTCCTACAATGAGCAGTTCTTC.

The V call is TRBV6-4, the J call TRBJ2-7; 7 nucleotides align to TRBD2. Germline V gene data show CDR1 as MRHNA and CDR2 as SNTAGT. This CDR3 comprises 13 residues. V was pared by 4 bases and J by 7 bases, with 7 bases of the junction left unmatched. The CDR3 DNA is TGTGCCAGCAGTGCCGACAGAGCGGGAGAGCAGTACTTC. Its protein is CASSADRAGEQYF.

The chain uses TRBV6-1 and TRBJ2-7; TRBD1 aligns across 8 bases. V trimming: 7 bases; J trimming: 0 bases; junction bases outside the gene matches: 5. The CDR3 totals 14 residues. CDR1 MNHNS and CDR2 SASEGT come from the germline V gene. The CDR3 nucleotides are TGTGCCAGCATCAGGACAGGGAGCTCCTACGAGCAGTACTTC. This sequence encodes CASIRTGSSYEQYF.

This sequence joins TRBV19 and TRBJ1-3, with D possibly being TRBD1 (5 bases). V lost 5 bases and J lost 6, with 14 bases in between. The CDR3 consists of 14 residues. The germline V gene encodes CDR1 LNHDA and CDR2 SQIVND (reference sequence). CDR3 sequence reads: CASSSSRVENTIYF. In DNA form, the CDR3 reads TGTGCCAGTAGTTCGTCCAGGGTTGAAAACACCATATATTTT.

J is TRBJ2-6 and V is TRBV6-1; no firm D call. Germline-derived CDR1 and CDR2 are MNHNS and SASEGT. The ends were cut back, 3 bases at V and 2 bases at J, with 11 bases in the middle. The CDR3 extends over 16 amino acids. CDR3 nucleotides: TGTGCCAGCAGTGATGCAGTAAGGGCTGGGGCCAACGTCCTGACTTTC. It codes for CASSDAVRAGANVLTF.

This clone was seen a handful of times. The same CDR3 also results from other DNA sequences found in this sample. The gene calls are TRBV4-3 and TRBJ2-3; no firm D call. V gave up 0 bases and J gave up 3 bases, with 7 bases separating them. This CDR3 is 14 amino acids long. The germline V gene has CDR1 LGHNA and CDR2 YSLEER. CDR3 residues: CASSQDIGTDTQYF. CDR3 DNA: TGCGCCAGCAGCCAAGACATCGGTACAGATACGCAGTATTTT.

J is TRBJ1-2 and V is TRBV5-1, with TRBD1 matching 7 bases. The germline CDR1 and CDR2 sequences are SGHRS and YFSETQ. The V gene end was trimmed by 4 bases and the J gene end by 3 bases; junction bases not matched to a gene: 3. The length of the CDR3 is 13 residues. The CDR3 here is CASSGDSYYGYTF. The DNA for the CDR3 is TGCGCCAGCAGCGGGGACAGTTACTATGGCTACACCTTC.

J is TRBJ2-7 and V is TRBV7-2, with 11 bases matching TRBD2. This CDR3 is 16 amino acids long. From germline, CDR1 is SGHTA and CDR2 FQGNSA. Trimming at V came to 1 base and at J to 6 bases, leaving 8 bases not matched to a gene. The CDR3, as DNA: TGTGCCAGCAGCTTAGTTCCGACTAGCGGGGTGGTCGAGCAGTACTTC. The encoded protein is CASSLVPTSGVVEQYF.